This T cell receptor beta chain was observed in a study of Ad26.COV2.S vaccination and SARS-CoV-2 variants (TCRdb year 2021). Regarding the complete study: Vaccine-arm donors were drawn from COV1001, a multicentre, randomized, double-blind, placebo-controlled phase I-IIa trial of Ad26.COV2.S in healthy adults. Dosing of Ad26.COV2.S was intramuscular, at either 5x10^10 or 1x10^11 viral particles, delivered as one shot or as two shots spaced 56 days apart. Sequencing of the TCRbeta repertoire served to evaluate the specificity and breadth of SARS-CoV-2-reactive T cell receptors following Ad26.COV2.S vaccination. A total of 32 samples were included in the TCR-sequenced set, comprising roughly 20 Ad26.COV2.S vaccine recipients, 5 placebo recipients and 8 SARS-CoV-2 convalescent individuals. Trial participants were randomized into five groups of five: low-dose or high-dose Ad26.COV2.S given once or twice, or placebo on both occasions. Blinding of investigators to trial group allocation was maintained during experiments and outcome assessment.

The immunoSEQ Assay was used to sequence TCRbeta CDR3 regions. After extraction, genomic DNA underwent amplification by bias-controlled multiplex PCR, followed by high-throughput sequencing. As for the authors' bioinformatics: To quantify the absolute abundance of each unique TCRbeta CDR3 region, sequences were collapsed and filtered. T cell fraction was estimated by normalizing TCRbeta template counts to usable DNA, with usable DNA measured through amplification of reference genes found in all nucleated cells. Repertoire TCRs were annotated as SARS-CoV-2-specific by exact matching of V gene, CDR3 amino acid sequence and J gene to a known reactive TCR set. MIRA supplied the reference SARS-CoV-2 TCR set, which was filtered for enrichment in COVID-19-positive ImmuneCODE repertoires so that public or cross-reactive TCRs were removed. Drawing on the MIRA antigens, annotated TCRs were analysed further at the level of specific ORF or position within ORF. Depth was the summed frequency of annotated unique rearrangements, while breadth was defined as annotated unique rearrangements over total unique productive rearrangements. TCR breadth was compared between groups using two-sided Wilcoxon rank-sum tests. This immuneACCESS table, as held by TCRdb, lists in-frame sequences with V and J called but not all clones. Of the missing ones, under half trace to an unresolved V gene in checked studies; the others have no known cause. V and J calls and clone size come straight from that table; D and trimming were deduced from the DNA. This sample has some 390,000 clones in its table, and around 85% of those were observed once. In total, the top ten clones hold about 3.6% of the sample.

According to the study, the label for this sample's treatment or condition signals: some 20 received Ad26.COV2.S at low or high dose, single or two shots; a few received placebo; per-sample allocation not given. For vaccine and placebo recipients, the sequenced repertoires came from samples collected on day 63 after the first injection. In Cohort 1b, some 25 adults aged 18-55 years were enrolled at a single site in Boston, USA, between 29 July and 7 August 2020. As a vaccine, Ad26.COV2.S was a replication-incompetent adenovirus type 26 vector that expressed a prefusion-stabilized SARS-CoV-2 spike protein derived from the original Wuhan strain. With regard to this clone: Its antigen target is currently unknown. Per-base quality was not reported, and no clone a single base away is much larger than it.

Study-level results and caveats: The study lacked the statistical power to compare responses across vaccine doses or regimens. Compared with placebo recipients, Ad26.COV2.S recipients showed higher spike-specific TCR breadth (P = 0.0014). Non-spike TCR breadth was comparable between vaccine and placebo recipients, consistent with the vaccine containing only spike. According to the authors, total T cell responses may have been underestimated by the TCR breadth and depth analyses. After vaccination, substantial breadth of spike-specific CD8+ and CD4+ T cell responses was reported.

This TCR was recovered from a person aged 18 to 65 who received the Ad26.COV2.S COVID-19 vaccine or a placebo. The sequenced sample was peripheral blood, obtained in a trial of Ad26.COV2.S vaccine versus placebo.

The nucleotide sequence reads as follows: TGCGCCAGCAGCTTGGTGGGAGGGGAACAGCCCCAGCATTTT. Translated, it gives CASSLVGGEQPQHF. This sequence uses TRBV5-1 and TRBJ1-5, with TRBD1 perhaps the D gene, on 5 matching bases. V is cut by 0 bases and J by 7 bases, and the space between the germline ends is 11 bases. Sequences SGHRS (CDR1) and YFSETQ (CDR2) are obtained from the germline V gene. From the cysteine up to the phenylalanine, the CDR3 has a length of 14 residues. Only CDR3 DNA is held: 42 bases, read in frame from base 1. Extended through the reference TRBV5-1 and TRBJ1-5 proteins, this CDR3 yields the full variable domain: KAGVTQTPRYLIKTRGQQVTLSCSPISGHRSVSWYQQTPGQGLQFLFEYFSETQRNKGNFPGRFSGRQFSNSRSEMNVSTLELGDSALYLCASSLVGGEQPQHFGDGTRLSIL.